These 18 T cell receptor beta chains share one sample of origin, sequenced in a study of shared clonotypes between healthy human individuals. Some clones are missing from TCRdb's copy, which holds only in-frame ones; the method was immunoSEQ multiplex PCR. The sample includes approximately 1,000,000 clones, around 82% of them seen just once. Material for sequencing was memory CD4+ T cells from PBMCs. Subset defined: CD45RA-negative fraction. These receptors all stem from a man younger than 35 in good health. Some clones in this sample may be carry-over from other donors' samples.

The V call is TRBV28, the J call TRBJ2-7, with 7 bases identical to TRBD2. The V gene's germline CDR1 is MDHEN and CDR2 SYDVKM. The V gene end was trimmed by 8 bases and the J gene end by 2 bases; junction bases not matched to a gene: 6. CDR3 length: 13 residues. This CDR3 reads CASYRGSPYEQYF. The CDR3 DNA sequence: TGTGCCAGCTACCGCGGGAGCCCCTACGAGCAGTACTTC.

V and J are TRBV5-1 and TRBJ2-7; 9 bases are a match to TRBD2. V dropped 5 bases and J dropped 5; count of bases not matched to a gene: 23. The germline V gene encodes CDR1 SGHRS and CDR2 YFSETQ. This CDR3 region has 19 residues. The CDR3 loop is CASSPTLRQGLAGTDEQYF. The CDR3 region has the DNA TGCGCCAGCAGTCCAACACTAAGGCAGGGTCTAGCGGGAACGGACGAGCAGTACTTC.

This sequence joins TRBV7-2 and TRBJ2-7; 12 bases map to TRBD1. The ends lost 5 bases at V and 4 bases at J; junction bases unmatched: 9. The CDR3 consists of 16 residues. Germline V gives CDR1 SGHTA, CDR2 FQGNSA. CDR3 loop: CASSRGQGAVWYEQYF. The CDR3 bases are TGTGCCAGCAGCCGGGGACAGGGGGCAGTATGGTACGAGCAGTACTTC.

In DNA, the CDR3 is TGTGCCACCAGCAGAGACGCCTTCGCCCAGTACTTC. This translates into CATSRDAFAQYF. This sequence joins TRBV15 and TRBJ2-5; D is unclear. From germline, CDR1 is LNHNV and CDR2 YYDKDF (reference sequence). Trimming took off 0 bases at V and 9 bases at J, with 8 bases between the two ends. This CDR3 region has 12 residues.

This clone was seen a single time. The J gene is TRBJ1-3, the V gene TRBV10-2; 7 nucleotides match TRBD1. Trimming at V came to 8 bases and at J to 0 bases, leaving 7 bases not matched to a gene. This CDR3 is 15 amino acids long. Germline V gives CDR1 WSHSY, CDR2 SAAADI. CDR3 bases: TGCGCCAGCCGGGGACAGCCGAGCTCTGGAAACACCATATATTTT. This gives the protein CASRGQPSSGNTIYF.

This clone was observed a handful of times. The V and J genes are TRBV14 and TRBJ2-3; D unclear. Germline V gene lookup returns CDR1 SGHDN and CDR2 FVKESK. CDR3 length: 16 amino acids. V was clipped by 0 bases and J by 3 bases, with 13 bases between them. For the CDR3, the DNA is TGTGCCAGCAGCCAAGATCCCGGGCTGAGGACAGATACGCAGTATTTT. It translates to CASSQDPGLRTDTQYF.

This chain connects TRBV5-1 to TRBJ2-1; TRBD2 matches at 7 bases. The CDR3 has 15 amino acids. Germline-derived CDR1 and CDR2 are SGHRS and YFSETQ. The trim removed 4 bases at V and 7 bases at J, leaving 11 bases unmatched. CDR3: CASSPDPGGKNEQFF. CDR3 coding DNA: TGCGCCAGCAGCCCCGACCCGGGGGGTAAGAATGAGCAGTTCTTC. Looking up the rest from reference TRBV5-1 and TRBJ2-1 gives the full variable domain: KAGVTQTPRYLIKTRGQQVTLSCSPISGHRSVSWYQQTPGQGLQFLFEYFSETQRNKGNFPGRFSGRQFSNSRSEMNVSTLELGDSALYLCASSPDPGGKNEQFFGPGTRLTVL.

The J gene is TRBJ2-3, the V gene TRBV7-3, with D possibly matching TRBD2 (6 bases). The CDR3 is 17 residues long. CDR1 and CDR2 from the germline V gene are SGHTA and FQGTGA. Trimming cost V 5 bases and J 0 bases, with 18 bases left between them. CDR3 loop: CASSRLSGGDSTDTQYF. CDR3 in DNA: TGTGCCAGCAGCCGCCTATCGGGCGGGGACAGCACAGATACGCAGTATTTT.

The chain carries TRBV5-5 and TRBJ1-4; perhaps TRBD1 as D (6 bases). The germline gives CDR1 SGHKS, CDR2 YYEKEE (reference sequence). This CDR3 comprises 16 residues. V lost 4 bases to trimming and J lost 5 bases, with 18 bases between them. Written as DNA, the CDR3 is TGTGCCAGCAGCCTGATGGGCGGGGGCGGAAATGAAAAACTGTTTTTT. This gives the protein CASSLMGGGGNEKLFF. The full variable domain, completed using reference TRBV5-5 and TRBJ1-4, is DAGVTQSPTHLIKTRGQQVTLRCSPISGHKSVSWYQQVLGQGPQFIFQYYEKEERGRGNFPDRFSARQFPNYSSELNVNALLLGDSALYLCASSLMGGGGNEKLFFGSGTQLSVL.

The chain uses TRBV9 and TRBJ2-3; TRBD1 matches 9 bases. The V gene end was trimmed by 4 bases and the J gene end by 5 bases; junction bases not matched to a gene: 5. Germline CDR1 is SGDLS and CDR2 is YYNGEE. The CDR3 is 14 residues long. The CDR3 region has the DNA TGTGCCAGCAGCCCCCGACAGGGGGTAGATACGCAGTATTTT. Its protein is CASSPRQGVDTQYF.

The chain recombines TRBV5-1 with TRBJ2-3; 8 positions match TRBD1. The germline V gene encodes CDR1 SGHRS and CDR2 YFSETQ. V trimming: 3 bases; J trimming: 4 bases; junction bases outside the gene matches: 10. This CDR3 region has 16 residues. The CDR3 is CASSSLTGEVADTQYF. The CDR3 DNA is TGCGCCAGCAGCTCCCTGACAGGGGAGGTCGCAGATACGCAGTATTTT.

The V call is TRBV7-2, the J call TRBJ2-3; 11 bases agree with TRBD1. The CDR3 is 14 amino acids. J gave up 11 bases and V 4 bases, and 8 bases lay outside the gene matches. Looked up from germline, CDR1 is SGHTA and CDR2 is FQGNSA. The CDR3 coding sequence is TGTGCCAGCAGCTGGACAGGGGGCCAGTTTGAGCAGTATTTT. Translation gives CASSWTGGQFEQYF.

The CDR3 coding sequence is TGTGCCATCAGGGACAGCTCTTCCCCCTACGAGCAGTACTTC. Protein: CAIRDSSSPYEQYF. The genes are TRBV10-3 and TRBJ2-7, with D perhaps TRBD1 (6 bases). V lost 6 bases, J lost 2 bases, and 14 bases lay in between. Germline CDR1 ENHRY, CDR2 SYGVKD. The CDR3 runs to 14 residues.

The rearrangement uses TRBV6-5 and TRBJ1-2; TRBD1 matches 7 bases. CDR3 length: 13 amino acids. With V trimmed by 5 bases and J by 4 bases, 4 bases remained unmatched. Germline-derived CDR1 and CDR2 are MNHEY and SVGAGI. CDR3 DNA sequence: TGTGCCAGCAGTACCAGGGGGTCCTATGGCTACACCTTC. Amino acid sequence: CASSTRGSYGYTF.

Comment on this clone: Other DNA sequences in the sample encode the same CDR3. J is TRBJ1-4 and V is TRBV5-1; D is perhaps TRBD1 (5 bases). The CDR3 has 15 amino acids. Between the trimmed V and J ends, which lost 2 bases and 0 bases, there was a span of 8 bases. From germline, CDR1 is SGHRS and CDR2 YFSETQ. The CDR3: CASSLGTATNEKLFF. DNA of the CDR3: TGCGCCAGCAGCTTAGGGACGGCAACTAATGAAAAACTGTTTTTT.

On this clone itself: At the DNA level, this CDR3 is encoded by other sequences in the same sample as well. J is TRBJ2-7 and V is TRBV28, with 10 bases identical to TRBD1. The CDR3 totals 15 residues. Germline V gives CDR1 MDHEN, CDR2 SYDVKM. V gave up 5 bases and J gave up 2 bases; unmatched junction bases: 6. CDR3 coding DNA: TGTGCCAGCAGTACACCGGGACAGGGGACCTACGAGCAGTACTTC. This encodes CASSTPGQGTYEQYF.

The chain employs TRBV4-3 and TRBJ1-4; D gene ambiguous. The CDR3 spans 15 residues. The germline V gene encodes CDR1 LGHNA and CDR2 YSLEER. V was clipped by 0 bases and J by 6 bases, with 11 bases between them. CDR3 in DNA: TGCGCCAGCAGCCAAGAATACCGGGAACATGAAAAACTGTTTTTT. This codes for CASSQEYREHEKLFF.

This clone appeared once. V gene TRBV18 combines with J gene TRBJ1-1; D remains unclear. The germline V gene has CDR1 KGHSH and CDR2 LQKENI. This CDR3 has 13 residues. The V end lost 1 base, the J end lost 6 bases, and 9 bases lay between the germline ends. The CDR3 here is CASSPLNGAEAFF. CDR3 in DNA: TGTGCCAGCTCACCACTCAATGGGGCTGAAGCTTTCTTT.